Only a few counts were recorded for the clone carrying this TCR delta chain. This sample was taken from a study of gamma-delta T cells after stem cell transplantation. TCRdb made new clone calls on the RT-PCR reads using CATT. The table lists approximately 1,400 delta-chain clones, about half of them singletons. CDR3 size: 15 residues. Germline V CDR1 and CDR2: GEAIGNYY, EKD. V shed 0 bases, J shed 11 bases, and the junction held 14 bases outside the gene matches. What was sequenced was gamma-delta T cells. V usage is TRDV2 and J usage is TRDJ1, with TRDD3 matching 7 bases. This receptor was obtained from a human donor. It is not recorded whose cells these are; they may come from a transplant donor. CDR3 nucleotide sequence: TGTGCCTGTGACACCGTCGTATTGGGGGACAATCAGCTCATCTTT. Its translation is CACDTVVLGDNQLIF.